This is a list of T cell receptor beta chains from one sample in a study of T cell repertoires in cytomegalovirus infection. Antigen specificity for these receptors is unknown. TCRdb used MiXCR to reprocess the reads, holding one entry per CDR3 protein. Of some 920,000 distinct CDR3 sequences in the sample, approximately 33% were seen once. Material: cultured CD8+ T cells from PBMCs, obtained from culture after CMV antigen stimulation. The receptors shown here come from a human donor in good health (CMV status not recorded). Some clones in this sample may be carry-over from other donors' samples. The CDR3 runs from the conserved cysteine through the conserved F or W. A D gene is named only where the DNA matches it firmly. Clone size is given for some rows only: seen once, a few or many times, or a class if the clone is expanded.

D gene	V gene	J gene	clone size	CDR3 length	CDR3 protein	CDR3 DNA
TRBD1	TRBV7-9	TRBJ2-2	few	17	CASSPPRQGGNTGELFF	TGTGCCAGCAGCCCCCCACGACAGGGGGGGAACACCGGGGAGCTGTTTTTT
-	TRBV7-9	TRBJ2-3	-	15	CASSRTTSNADTQYF	TGTGCCAGCAGCCGGACTACTTCCAATGCAGATACGCAGTATTTT
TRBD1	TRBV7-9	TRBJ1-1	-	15	CASSIVGQGGTEAFF	TGTGCCAGCAGCATCGTTGGACAGGGTGGAACTGAAGCTTTCTTT
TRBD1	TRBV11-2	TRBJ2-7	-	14	CASSITGASYEQYF	TGTGCCAGCAGTATAACAGGGGCGTCCTACGAGCAGTACTTC
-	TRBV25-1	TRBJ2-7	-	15	CASSVARGNRYEQYF	TGTGCCAGCAGTGTGGCGAGGGGAAACCGATACGAGCAGTACTTC
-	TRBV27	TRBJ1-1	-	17	CASSLFPPDSYFTEAFF	TGTGCCAGCAGTTTATTTCCCCCCGACAGTTATTTCACTGAAGCTTTCTTT
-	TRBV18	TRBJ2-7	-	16	CASSPPISLLDHEQYF	TGTGCCAGCTCACCACCGATTTCACTGTTAGACCACGAGCAGTACTTC
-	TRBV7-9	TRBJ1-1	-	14	CASSVPRGNTEAFF	TGTGCCAGCAGCGTCCCCCGGGGAAACACTGAAGCTTTCTTT
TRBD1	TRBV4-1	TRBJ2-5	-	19	CASSPYPDRGQRRQETQYF	TGCGCCAGCAGCCCGTACCCGGACAGGGGACAGCGTAGGCAAGAGACCCAGTACTTC
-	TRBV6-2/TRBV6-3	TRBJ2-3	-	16	CASRVNGGTDTDTQYF	TGTGCCAGCAGGGTAAACGGGGGTACGGACACAGATACGCAGTATTTT
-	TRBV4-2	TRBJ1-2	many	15	CASSQDRESDYGYTF	TGTGCCAGCAGCCAAGACCGGGAAAGTGATTATGGCTACACCTTC
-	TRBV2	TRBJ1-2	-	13	CAIKGGVGYGYTF	TGTGCCATTAAAGGGGGGGTAGGGTATGGCTACACCTTC
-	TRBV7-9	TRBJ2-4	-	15	CASSPRGGQSNIQYF	TGTGCCAGCAGCCCCCGAGGTGGACAGTCGAACATTCAGTACTTC
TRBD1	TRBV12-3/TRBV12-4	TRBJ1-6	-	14	CASTLTGDDTSLDF	TGTGCCAGCACCCTGACAGGGGATGATACGTCCTTGGACTTT
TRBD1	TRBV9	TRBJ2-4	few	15	CASSAGTGTKNIQYF	TGTGCCAGCAGCGCGGGGACAGGGACGAAAAACATTCAGTACTTC
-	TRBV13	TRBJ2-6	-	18	CASSLPSAHSSGANVLTF	TGTGCCAGCAGCTTACCTAGCGCCCATTCCTCTGGGGCCAACGTCCTGACTTTC
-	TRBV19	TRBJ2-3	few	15	CASSISATGTDTQYF	TGTGCCAGTAGTATAAGCGCCACGGGCACAGATACGCAGTATTTT
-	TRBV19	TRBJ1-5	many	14	CASTGTASNQPQHF	TGTGCCAGTACCGGGACGGCTAGCAATCAGCCCCAGCATTTT
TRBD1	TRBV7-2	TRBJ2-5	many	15	CASSRVDREKETQYF	TGTGCCAGCTCCCGGGTGGACAGGGAGAAAGAGACCCAGTACTTC
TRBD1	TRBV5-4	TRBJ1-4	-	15	CASSLGQGQNEKLLF	TGTGCCAGCAGCTTGGGACAGGGGCAAAACGAAAAACTGTTATTT
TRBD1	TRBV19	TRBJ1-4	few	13	CASSDRGNEKLFF	TGTGCCAGTAGTGACAGGGGGAATGAAAAACTGTTTTTT
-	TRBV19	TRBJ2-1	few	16	CASSPLGGGWGNEQFF	TGTGCCAGTAGTCCTTTAGGCGGGGGCTGGGGCAATGAGCAGTTCTTC
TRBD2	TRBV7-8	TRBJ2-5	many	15	CASSLGLGGGETQYF	TGTGCCAGCAGCTTAGGTCTCGGGGGGGGGGAGACCCAGTACTTC
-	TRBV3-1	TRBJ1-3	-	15	CASSQDAHQGNTIYF	TGTGCCAGCAGCCAAGATGCCCACCAGGGAAACACCATATATTTT
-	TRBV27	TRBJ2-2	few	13	CASSFGFAGELFF	TGTGCCAGCAGTTTCGGGTTCGCCGGGGAGCTGTTTTTT
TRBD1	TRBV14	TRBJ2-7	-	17	CASSQTKGTGVAYEQYF	TGTGCCAGCAGCCAGACGAAAGGGACAGGGGTAGCCTACGAGCAGTACTTC
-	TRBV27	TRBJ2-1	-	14	CASSSGTLYNEQFF	TGTGCCAGCAGTTCCGGGACACTATACAATGAGCAGTTCTTC
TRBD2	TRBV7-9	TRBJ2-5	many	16	CASSQTSGGPRGTQYF	TGTGCCAGCAGCCAGACTAGCGGGGGACCAAGAGGGACCCAGTACTTC
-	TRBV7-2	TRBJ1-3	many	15	CASSLDPGAGNTIYF	TGTGCCAGCAGCTTAGACCCTGGCGCTGGAAACACCATATATTTT
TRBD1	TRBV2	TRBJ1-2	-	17	CASSGTRDRGRNYGYTF	TGTGCCAGCAGTGGTACCCGGGACAGGGGGCGAAACTATGGCTACACCTTC
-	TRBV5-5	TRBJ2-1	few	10	CASSKGEQFF	TGTGCCAGCAGCAAGGGGGAGCAGTTCTTC
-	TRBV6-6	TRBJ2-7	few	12	CASSPGINEQYF	TGTGCCAGCAGCCCCGGAATAAACGAGCAGTACTTC
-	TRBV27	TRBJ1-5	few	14	CASSPGGGKQPQHF	TGTGCCAGCAGCCCGGGAGGGGGGAAGCAGCCCCAGCATTTT
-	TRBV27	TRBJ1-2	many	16	CASGRDSLALSYGYTF	TGTGCCAGCGGCCGGGACTCATTAGCCTTATCCTATGGCTACACCTTC
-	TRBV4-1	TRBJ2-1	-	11	CASSQVQKQFF	TGCGCCAGCAGCCAAGTACAGAAGCAGTTCTTC
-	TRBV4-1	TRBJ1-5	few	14	CASSLGGMDQPQHF	TGCGCCAGCAGCCTCGGAGGAATGGATCAGCCCCAGCATTTT
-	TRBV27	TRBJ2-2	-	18	CASSQKVGVAPNTGELFF	TGTGCCAGCAGTCAGAAGGTGGGGGTCGCCCCGAACACCGGGGAGCTGTTTTTT
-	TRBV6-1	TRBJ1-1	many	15	CASSPLGAPNTEAFF	TGTGCCAGCAGTCCCCTCGGGGCCCCAAACACTGAAGCTTTCTTT
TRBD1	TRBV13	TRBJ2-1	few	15	CASSRRDRAGNEQFF	TGTGCCAGCAGCCGCCGGGACAGGGCAGGCAATGAGCAGTTCTTC
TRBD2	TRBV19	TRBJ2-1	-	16	CASSASGGILYNEQFF	TGTGCCAGTAGTGCCAGCGGGGGGATTCTTTACAATGAGCAGTTCTTC